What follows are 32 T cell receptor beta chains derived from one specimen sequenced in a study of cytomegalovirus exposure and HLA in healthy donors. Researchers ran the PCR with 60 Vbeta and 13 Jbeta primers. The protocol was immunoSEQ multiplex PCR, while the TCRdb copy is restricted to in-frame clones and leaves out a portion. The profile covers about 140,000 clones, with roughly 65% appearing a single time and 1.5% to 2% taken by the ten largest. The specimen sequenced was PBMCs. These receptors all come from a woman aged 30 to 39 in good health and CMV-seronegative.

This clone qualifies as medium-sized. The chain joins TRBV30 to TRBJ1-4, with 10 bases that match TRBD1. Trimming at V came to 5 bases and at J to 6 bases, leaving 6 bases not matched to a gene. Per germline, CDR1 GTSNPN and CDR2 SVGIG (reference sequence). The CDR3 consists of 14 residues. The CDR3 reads CAWGSGTGDEKLFF. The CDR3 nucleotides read TGTGCCTGGGGATCCGGGACAGGGGATGAAAAACTGTTTTTT.

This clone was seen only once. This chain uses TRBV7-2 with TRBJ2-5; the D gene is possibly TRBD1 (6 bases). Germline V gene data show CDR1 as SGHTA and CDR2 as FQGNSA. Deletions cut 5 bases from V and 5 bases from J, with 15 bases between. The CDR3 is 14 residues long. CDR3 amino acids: CASSPTGRRETQYF. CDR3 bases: TGTGCCAGCAGCCCGACAGGACGGAGGGAGACCCAGTACTTC.

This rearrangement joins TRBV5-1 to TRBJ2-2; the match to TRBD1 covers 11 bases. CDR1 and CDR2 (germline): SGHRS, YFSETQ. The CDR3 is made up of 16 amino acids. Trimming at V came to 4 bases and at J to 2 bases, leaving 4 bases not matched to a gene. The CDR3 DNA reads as TGCGCCAGCAGCCCTGGGACAGGGGGAAACACCGGGGAGCTGTTTTTT. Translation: CASSPGTGGNTGELFF.

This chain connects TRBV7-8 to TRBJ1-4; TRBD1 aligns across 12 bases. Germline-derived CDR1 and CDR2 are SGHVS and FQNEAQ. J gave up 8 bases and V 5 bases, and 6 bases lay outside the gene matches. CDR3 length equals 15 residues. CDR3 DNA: TGTGCCAGCAGCACGGGGACAGGGGGCGGGGAAAAACTGTTTTTT. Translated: CASSTGTGGGEKLFF.

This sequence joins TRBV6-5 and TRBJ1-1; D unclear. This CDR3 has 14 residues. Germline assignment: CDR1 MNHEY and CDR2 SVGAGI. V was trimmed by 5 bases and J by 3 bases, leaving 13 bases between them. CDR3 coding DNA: TGTGCCAGCAGTCGTATAGCGCTTTACACTGAAGCTTTCTTT. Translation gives CASSRIALYTEAFF.

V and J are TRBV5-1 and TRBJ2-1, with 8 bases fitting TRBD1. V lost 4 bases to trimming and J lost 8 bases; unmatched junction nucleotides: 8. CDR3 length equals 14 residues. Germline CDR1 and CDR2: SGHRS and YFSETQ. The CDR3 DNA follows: TGCGCCAGCAGCCCCGCAGGGGGCAGCGATGAGCAGTTCTTC. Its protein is CASSPAGGSDEQFF.

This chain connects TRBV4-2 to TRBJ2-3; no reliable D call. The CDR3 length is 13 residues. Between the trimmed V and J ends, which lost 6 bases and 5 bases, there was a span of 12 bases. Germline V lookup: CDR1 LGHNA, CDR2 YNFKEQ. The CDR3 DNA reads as TGTGCCAGCAGTAGTGCGGTGATAGATACGCAGTATTTT. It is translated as CASSSAVIDTQYF.

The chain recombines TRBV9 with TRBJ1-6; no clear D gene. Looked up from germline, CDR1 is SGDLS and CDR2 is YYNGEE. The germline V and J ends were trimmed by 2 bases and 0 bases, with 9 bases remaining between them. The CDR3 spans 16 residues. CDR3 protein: CASSVGVSSYNSPLHF. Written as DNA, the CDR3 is TGTGCCAGCAGCGTGGGAGTTAGCTCCTATAATTCACCCCTCCACTTT.

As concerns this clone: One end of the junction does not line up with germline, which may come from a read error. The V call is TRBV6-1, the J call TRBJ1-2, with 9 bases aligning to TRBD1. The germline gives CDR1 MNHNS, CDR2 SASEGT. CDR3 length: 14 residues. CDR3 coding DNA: TGTGCCAGCAGGGAAGGACAGGGGCCCCGAGGCTACACCTTC. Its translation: CASREGQGPRGYTF.

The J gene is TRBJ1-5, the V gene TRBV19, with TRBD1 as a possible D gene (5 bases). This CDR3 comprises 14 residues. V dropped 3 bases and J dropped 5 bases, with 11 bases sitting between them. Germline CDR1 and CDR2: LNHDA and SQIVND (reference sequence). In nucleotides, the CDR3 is TGTGCCAGTAGTATCAGGGCTTGGGATCAGCCCCAGCATTTT. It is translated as CASSIRAWDQPQHF.

The CDR3 DNA reads as TGCAGCGTTGAACAACAGGGGGAGACCCAGTACTTC. This encodes CSVEQQGETQYF. The J gene is TRBJ2-5, the V gene TRBV29-1, with 7 bases matching TRBD1. This CDR3 spans 12 amino acids. CDR1 is SQVTM, CDR2 ANQGSEA, per germline. The trim removed 2 bases at V and 5 bases at J, leaving 2 bases unmatched.

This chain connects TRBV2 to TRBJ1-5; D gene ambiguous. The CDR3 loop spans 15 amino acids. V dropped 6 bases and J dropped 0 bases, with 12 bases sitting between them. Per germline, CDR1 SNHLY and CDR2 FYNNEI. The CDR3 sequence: CASRADGYSNQPQHF. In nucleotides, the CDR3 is TGTGCCAGCAGAGCTGACGGGTATAGCAATCAGCCCCAGCATTTT.

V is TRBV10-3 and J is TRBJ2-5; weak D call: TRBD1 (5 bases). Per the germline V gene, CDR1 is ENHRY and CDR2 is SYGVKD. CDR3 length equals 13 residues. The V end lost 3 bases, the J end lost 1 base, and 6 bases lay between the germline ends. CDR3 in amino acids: CAISDDSQETQYF. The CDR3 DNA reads TGTGCCATCAGTGACGACAGCCAAGAGACCCAGTACTTC.

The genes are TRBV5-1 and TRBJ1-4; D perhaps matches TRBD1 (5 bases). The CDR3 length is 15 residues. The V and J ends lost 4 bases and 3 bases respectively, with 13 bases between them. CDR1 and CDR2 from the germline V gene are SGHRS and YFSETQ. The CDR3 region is CASSPTGSANEKLFF. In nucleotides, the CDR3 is TGCGCCAGCAGCCCTACAGGTTCTGCTAATGAAAAACTGTTTTTT.

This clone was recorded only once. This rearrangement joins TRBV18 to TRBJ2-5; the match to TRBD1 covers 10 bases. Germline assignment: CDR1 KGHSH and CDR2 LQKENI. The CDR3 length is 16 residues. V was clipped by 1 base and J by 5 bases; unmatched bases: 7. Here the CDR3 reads CASSPRQGALGETQYF. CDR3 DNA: TGTGCCAGCTCACCACGACAGGGGGCATTAGGGGAGACCCAGTACTTC.

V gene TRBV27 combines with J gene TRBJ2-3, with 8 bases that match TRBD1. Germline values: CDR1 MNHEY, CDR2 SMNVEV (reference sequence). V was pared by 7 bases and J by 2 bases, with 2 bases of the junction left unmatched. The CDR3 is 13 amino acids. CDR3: CASTGQDTDTQYF. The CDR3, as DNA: TGTGCCAGCACGGGACAGGACACAGATACGCAGTATTTT.

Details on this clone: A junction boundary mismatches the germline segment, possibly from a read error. CDR3 in DNA: TGTGCCAGCAGCCAATCGGGTGATAGCGGGAGTGTTAGCTTC. The encoded protein is CASSQSGDSGSVSF. The V call is TRBV7-9, the J call TRBJ2-7; 9 bases map to TRBD2. Germline CDR1 is SEHNR and CDR2 is FQNEAQ (reference sequence). This CDR3 spans 14 amino acids.

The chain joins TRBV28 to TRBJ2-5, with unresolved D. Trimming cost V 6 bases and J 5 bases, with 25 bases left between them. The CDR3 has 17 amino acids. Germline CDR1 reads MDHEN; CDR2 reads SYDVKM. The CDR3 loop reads CASSPHRFLGAGETQYF. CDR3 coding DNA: TGTGCCAGCAGCCCTCATCGTTTTCTAGGAGCTGGTGAGACCCAGTACTTC.

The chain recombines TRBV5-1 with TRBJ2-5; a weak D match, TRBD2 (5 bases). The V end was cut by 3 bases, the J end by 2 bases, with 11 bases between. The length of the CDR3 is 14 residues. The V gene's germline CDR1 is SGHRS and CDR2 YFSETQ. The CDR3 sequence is CASSWGEGQETQYF. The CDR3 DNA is TGCGCCAGCAGCTGGGGTGAGGGACAAGAGACCCAGTACTTC.

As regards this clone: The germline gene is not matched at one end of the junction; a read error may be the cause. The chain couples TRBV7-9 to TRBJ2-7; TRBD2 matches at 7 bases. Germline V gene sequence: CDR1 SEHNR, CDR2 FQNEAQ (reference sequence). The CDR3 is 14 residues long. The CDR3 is CSSSPTSQAAEQYF. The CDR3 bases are TGTTCCAGCAGCCCGACTAGCCAAGCTGCCGAGCAGTACTTC.

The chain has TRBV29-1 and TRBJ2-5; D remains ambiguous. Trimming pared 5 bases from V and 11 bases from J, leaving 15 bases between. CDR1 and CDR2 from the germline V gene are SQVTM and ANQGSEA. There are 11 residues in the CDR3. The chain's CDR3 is CSVSRSEEQYF. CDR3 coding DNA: TGCAGCGTTTCCCGAAGTGAGGAGCAGTACTTC.

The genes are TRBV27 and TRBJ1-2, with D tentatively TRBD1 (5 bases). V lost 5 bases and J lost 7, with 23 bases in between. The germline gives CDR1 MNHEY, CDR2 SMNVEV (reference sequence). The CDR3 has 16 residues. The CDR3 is CASSPYLAGLSRGYTF. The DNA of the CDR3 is TGTGCCAGCAGTCCCTACCTCGCAGGGTTGAGTCGTGGCTACACCTTC.

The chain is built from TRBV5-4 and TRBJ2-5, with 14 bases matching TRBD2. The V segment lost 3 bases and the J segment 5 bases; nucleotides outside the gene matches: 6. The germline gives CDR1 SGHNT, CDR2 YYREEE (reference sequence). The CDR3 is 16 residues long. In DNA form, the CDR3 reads TGTGCCAGCAGCTCTGGGACTAGCGGGAGAAGTGAGACCCAGTACTTC. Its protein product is CASSSGTSGRSETQYF.

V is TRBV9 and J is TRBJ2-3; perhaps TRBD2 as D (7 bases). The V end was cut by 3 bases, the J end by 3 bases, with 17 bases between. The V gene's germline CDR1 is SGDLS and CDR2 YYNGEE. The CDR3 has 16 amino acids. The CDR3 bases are TGTGCCAGCAGCGCCTTCGGGGAGGGGGTGACAGATACGCAGTATTTT. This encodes CASSAFGEGVTDTQYF.

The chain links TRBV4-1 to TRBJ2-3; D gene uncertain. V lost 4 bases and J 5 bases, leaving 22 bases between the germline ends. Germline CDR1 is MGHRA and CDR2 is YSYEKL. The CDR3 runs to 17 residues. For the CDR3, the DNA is TGCGCCAGCAGCCTCTGCACTCTGGGCCATTTGGGAGATACGCAGTATTTT. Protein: CASSLCTLGHLGDTQYF.

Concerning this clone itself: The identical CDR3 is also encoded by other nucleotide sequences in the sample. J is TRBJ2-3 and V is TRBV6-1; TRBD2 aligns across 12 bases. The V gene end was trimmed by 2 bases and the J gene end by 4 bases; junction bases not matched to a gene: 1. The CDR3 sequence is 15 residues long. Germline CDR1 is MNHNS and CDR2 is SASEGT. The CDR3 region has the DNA TGTGCCAGCAGTGAACTAGCGGGAGGGCCAGATACGCAGTATTTT. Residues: CASSELAGGPDTQYF.

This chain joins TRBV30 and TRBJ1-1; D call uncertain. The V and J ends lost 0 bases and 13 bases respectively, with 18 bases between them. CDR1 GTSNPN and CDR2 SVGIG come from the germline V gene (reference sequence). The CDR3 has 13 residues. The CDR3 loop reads CAWSVESPGKVFF. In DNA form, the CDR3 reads TGTGCCTGGAGTGTAGAGTCCCCGGGAAAGGTTTTCTTT.

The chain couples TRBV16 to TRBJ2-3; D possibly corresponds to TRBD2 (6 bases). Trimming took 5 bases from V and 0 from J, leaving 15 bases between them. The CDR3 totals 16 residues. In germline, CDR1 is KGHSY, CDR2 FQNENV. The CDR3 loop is CASSTDLGLSTDTQYF. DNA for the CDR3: TGTGCCAGCAGCACTGACCTGGGACTCAGCACAGATACGCAGTATTTT.

Here the CDR3 reads CASTQSLGGNEKLFF. Written as DNA, the CDR3 is TGTGCCAGCACGCAGAGTCTAGGGGGTAATGAAAAACTGTTTTTT. This sequence joins TRBV7-9 and TRBJ1-4; possibly TRBD1 for D (6 bases). Trimming removed 7 bases from V and 4 bases from J, with 16 bases in between. Germline CDR1 SEHNR, CDR2 FQNEAQ (reference sequence). The CDR3 length is 15 residues.

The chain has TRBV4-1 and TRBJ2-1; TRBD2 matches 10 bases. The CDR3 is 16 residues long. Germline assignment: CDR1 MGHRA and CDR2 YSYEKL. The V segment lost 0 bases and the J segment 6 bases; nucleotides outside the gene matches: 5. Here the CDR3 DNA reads TGCGCCAGCAGCCAAGATACGAGCGGGGGGGCCAATGAGCAGTTCTTC. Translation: CASSQDTSGGANEQFF.

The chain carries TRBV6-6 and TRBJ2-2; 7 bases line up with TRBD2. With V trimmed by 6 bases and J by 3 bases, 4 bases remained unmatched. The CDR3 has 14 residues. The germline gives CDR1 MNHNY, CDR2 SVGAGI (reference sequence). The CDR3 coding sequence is TGTGCCAGCAGCCCCACTAGCGACACCGGGGAGCTGTTTTTT. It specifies CASSPTSDTGELFF.

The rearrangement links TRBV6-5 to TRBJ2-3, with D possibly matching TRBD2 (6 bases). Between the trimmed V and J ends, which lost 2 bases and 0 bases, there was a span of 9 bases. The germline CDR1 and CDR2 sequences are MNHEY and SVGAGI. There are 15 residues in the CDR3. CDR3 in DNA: TGTGCCAGCAGTTACGGCGGGGTGAGCACAGATACGCAGTATTTT. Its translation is CASSYGGVSTDTQYF.